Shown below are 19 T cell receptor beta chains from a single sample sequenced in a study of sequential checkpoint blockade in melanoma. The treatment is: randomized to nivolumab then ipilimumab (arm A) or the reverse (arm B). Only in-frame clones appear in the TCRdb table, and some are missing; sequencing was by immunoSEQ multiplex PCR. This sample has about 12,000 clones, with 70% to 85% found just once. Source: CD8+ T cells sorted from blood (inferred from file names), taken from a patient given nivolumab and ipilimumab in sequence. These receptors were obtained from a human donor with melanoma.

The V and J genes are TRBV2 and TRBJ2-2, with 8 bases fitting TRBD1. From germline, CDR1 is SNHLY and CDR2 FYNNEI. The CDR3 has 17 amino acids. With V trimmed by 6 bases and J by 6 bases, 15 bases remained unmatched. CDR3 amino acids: CASSPTLQGVVSGELFF. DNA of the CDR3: TGTGCCAGCAGCCCCACCCTACAGGGGGTGGTGTCCGGGGAGCTGTTTTTT.

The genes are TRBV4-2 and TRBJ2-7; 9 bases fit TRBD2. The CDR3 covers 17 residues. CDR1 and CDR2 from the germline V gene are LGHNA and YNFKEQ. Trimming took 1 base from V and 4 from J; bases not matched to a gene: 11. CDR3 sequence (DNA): TGTGCCAGCAGCCAAGGAGCGGGGGGCCTCAATTTATACGAGCAGTACTTC. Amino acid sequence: CASSQGAGGLNLYEQYF.

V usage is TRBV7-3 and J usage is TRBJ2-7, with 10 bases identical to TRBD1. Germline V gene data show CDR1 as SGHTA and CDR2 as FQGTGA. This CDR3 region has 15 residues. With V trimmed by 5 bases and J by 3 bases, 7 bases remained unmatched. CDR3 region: CASSTTGGLVYEQYF. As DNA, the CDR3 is TGTGCCAGCAGCACGACAGGGGGCCTAGTCTACGAGCAGTACTTC.

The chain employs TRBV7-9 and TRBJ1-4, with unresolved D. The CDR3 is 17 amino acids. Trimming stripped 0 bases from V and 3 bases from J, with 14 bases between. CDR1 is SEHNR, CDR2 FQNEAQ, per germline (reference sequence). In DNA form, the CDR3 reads TGTGCCAGCAGCTTAGCCAGGCGTGGTATTGCTAATGAAAAACTGTTTTTT. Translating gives CASSLARRGIANEKLFF. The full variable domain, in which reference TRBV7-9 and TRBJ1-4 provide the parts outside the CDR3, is DTGVSQNPRHKITKRGQNVTFRCDPISEHNRLYWYRQTLGQGPEFLTYFQNEAQLEKSRLLSDRFSAERPKGSFSTLEIQRTEQGDSAMYLCASSLARRGIANEKLFFGSGTQLSVL.

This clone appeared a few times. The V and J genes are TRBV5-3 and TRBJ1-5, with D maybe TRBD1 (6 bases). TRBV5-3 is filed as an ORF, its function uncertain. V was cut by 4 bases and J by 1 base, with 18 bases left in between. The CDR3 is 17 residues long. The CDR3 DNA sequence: TGTGCCAGAAGCGGGTGGCAGGGGAGAAAAAGCAATCAGCCCCAGCATTTT. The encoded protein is CARSGWQGRKSNQPQHF.

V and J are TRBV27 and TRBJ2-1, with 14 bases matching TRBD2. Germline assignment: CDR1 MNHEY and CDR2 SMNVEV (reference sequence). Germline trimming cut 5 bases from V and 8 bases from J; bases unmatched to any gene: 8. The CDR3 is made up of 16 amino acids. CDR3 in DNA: TGTGCCAGCAGTCTCGGACTAGCGGGGGGTCCCTATGAGCAGTTCTTC. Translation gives CASSLGLAGGPYEQFF.

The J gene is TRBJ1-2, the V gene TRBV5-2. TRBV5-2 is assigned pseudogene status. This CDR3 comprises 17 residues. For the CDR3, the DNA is TGTGCCAGCAACCGATACCGAGGAGTACGAAAGACCTATGGCTACACCTTC. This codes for CASNRYRGVRKTYGYTF.

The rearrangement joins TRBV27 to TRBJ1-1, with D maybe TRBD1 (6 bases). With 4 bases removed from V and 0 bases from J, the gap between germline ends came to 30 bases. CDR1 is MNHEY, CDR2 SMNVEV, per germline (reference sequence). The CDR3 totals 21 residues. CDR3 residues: CASSYQPWLGGQNLMNTEAFF. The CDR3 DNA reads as TGTGCCAGCAGTTATCAACCCTGGCTGGGGGGGCAGAACCTCATGAACACTGAAGCTTTCTTT.

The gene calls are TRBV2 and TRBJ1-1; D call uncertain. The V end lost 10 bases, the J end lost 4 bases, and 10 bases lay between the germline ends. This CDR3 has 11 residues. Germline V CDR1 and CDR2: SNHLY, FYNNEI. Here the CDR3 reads CAILSGTEAFF. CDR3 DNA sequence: TGTGCCATTCTTAGTGGCACTGAAGCTTTCTTT.

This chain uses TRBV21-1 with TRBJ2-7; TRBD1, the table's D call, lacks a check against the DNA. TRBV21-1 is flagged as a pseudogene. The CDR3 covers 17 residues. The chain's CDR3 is CASSKRRDRGFGYEQYF. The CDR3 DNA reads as TGTGCCAGCAGCAAAAGGCGGGACAGAGGATTTGGTTACGAGCAGTACTTC.

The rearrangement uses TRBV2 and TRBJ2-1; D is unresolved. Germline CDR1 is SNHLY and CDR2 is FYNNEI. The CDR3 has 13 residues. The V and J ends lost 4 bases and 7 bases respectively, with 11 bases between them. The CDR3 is CASSVTSANEQFF. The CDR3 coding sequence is TGTGCCAGCAGTGTAACCAGCGCAAATGAGCAGTTCTTC.

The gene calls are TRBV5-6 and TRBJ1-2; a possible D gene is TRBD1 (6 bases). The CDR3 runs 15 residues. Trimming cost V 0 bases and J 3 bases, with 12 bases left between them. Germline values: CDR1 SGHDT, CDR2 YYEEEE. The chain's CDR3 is CASSLEGGNYYGYTF. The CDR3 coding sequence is TGTGCCAGCAGCTTGGAAGGGGGTAATTACTATGGCTACACCTTC.

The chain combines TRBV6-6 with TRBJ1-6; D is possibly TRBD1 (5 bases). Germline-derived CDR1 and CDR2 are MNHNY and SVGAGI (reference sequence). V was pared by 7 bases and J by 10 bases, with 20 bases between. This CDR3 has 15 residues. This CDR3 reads CASNFGDYLTSPLHF. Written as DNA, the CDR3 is TGTGCCAGCAATTTTGGGGACTATCTCACCTCACCCCTCCACTTT.

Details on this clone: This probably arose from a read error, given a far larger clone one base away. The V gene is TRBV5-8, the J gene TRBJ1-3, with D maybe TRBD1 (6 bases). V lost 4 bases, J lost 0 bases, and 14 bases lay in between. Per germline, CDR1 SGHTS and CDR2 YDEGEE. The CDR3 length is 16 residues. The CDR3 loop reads CASSPDSQSSGNTIYF. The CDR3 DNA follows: TGTGCCAGCAGCCCGGACAGTCAATCCTCTGGAAACACCATATATTTT.

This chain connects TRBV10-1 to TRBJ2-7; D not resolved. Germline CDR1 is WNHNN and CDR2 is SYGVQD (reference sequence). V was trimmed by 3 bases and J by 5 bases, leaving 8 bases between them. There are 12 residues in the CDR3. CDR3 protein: CASSDNTNEQYF. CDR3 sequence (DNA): TGCGCCAGCAGTGATAACACAAACGAGCAGTACTTC.

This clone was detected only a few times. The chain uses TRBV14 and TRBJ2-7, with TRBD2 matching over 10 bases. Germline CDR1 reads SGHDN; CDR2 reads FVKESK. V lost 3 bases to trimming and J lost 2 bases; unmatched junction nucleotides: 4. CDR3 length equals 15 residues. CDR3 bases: TGTGCCAGCAGCCAGGCCAGCGGGGGGGCCTACGAGCAGTACTTC. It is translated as CASSQASGGAYEQYF.

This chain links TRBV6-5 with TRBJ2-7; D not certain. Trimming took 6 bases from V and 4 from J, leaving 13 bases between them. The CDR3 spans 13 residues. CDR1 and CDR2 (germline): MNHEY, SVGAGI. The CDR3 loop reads CASSTRSPYEQYF. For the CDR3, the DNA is TGTGCCAGCAGCACAAGGAGCCCGTACGAGCAGTACTTC.

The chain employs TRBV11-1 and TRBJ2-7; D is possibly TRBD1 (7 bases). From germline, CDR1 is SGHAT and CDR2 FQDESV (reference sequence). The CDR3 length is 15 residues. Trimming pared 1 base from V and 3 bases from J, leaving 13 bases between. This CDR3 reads CASSLGAGGNYEQYF. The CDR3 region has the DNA TGTGCCAGCAGCTTAGGGGCAGGGGGGAACTACGAGCAGTACTTC.

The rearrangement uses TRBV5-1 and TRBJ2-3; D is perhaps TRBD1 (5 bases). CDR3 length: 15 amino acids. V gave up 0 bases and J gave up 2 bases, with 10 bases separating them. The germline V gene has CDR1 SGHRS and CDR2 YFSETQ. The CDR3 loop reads CASSLGGTPTDTQYF. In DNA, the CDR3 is TGCGCCAGCAGCTTGGGGGGCACCCCCACAGATACGCAGTATTTT.